This is a list of T cell receptor beta chains from one sample in a study of radiation and T cells in renal cell carcinoma. Assay used: immunoSEQ multiplex PCR; TCRdb lists only in-frame clones, some missing. Among about 23,000 clones listed, around half were seen once. The sequencing used tumor tissue, collected from a patient whose treatment was nephrectomy without radiotherapy. The receptors stem from a human donor with renal cell carcinoma. Both conserved end residues are part of each CDR3. Each record gives: V gene, D gene, CDR3 protein. D genes are given only for firm matches.

>TRBV30|-
CAWSTGTDTQYF
>TRBV7-8|-
CASSLALAGLYQETQYF
>TRBV5-1|-
CASSLIGTGNEKLFF
>TRBV18|TRBD1
CASSGSTGVEYGYTF
>TRBV5-1|TRBD1
CASSLGQGSANYGYTF
>TRBV30|-
CAWSVSPAEAFF
>TRBV7-3|TRBD2
CASSSQGLAGGPRTGELFF
>TRBV5-6|-
CASSRARGAQNSPLHF
>TRBV11-1|TRBD1
CASSARQGLNSPLHF
>TRBV13|TRBD2
CASSSSLAGGQETQYF
>TRBV9|-
CASTSGRGSTGELFF
>TRBV5-1|-
CASSFGQGQGPGNTIYF
>TRBV30|-
CAQNRETEAFF
>TRBV6-6|-
CASIGRAAGNTIYF
>TRBV18|-
CASSPRGGEAFF
>TRBV7-3|TRBD2
CASSLIGRGSTDTQYF
>TRBV5-1|TRBD2
CASSLEAGGKPYKTEQFF
>TRBV5-6|TRBD1
CASSLYRGPSTDTQYF
>TRBV6-5|-
CASSYSPNSYEQYF
>TRBV5-6|-
CASSYVKSGGIEKLFF
>TRBV5-5|-
CASSPGQLQETQYF
>TRBV9|-
CASSVHGQGNTGGYTF
>TRBV6-5|TRBD1
CASRRTGDYNEQFF
>TRBV4-3|TRBD2
CASSQGYGGSYEQYF
>TRBV27|TRBD1
CASSLYGQGEAFF
>TRBV5-1|TRBD1
CASSPDRGPTQYF
>TRBV9|-
CASRPGETQYF
>TRBV5-5|-
CASSLGTSGGKLFF
>TRBV14|-
CASSQEGRETQYF
>TRBV6-6|TRBD2
CASSYRERGGREQFF
>TRBV27|TRBD1
CASSYRTGLDPLHF
>TRBV27|-
CASSLSATDMETF
>TRBV7-9|-
CASSLPFGQPLHF
>TRBV18|TRBD1
CASSPPARGLYYEQYF
>TRBV18|TRBD1
CASSRQGETQYF
>TRBV4-3|-
CASSQRAGGDGYTF
>TRBV10-3|-
CAIREGMNYGYTF
>TRBV7-9|-
CASSLGHSGANVLTF